This passage covers 30 T cell receptor beta chains from one sample sequenced in a study of blood T cell repertoires in COVID-19. Using immunoSEQ multiplex PCR, the repertoire was profiled, and TCRdb retains in-frame clones only, with some absent. The profile shows 250,000 or so clones, 85% to 95% of them singletons. The specimen sequenced was PBMCs or T cells enriched from blood (not recorded which). The receptor set was obtained from a man aged 40-50 years who had been exposed to COVID-19.

Only one count was recorded for this clone. The genes are TRBV4-1 and TRBJ2-1, with D perhaps matching TRBD2 (6 bases). This CDR3 has 16 amino acids. V lost 0 bases, J lost 9 bases, and 18 bases lay in between. Per germline, CDR1 MGHRA and CDR2 YSYEKL. The CDR3 here is CASSQDLALFGGEQFF. In nucleotides, the CDR3 is TGCGCCAGCAGCCAAGATTTGGCGCTATTCGGGGGTGAGCAGTTCTTC.

V and J are TRBV28 and TRBJ1-4, with D unresolved. Germline loops: CDR1 MDHEN, CDR2 SYDVKM. The V end was cut by 2 bases, the J end by 5 bases, with 18 bases between. The CDR3 runs to 17 residues. In DNA form, the CDR3 reads TGTGCCAGCAGTTTACGGCGACAAAGTGCTTACAATGAAAAACTGTTTTTT. It codes for CASSLRRQSAYNEKLFF.

The chain carries TRBV12-3 or TRBV12-4 and TRBJ2-7; D is perhaps TRBD2 (6 bases). Between the trimmed V and J ends, which lost 4 bases and 5 bases, there was a span of 9 bases. The length of the CDR3 is 12 residues. The CDR3, as DNA: TGTGCCAGCAGTTCCGGGAGCCACGAGCAGTACTTC. It codes for CASSSGSHEQYF.

CDR3 sequence (DNA): TGTGCCAGTGGAAGGACAGCCGGCACCGGGGAGCTGTTTTTT. This sequence encodes CASGRTAGTGELFF. V and J are TRBV19 and TRBJ2-2; tentatively, D is TRBD1 (6 bases). This CDR3 is built from 14 residues. Germline V gives CDR1 LNHDA, CDR2 SQIVND (reference sequence). Trimming left V 8 bases short and J 4 bases short, with 14 bases between.

The chain combines TRBV6-5 with TRBJ1-3, with D possibly matching TRBD1 (5 bases). The germline V and J ends were trimmed by 8 bases and 6 bases, with 17 bases remaining between them. This CDR3 has 14 amino acids. Germline loops: CDR1 MNHEY, CDR2 SVGAGI. CDR3 sequence (DNA): TGTGCCAGCCTCTCTCGGGGGGGGACAAACACCATATATTTT. Translation: CASLSRGGTNTIYF.

This clone was detected a few times. The rearrangement uses TRBV10-3 and TRBJ1-1, with 7 bases lining up with TRBD1. The CDR3 consists of 11 residues. Per the germline V gene, CDR1 is ENHRY and CDR2 is SYGVKD. Trimming at V came to 5 bases and at J to 8 bases, leaving 2 bases not matched to a gene. The DNA of the CDR3 is TGTGCCATCAGTACAGGGGTAGAAGCTTTCTTT. Encoded protein: CAISTGVEAFF.

The genes are TRBV27 and TRBJ1-5; D ambiguous. Deletions cut 6 bases from V and 3 bases from J, with 15 bases between. In germline, CDR1 is MNHEY, CDR2 SMNVEV (reference sequence). The CDR3 runs 15 residues. The CDR3 DNA reads TGTGCCAGCAGGCCCGGGTCCGTCGTCAATCAGCCCCAGCATTTT. Encoded protein: CASRPGSVVNQPQHF.

The rearrangement links TRBV19 to TRBJ1-6, with D unclear. Between the trimmed V and J ends, which lost 5 bases and 7 bases, there was a span of 12 bases. Germline-derived CDR1 and CDR2 are LNHDA and SQIVND (reference sequence). The CDR3 has 14 amino acids. The CDR3 bases are TGTGCCAGTAGTTCCCAATCGGTGAATTCACCCCTCCACTTT. Residues: CASSSQSVNSPLHF.

This rearrangement joins TRBV3-1 (or the pseudogene TRBV3-2) to TRBJ1-1, with a tentative D call TRBD1 (6 bases). This CDR3 is built from 12 residues. Germline-derived CDR1 and CDR2 are LGHDT and YNNKEL (reference sequence). The V end was cut by 2 bases, the J end by 11 bases, with 12 bases between. The CDR3 reads CASSQLGRGAFF. CDR3 sequence (DNA): TGTGCCAGCAGCCAACTAGGAAGGGGGGCTTTCTTT.

The V call is TRBV4-1, the J call TRBJ2-3; 12 bases agree with TRBD2. The CDR3 totals 21 residues. V lost 0 bases and J lost 4; bases outside the gene matches: 17. The germline V gene encodes CDR1 MGHRA and CDR2 YSYEKL. In DNA, the CDR3 is TGCGCCAGCAGCCAAGATCAGCGGCGGGGACTAGCGGGCGGTTTGGCAGATACGCAGTATTTT. Protein sequence: CASSQDQRRGLAGGLADTQYF.

The chain is built from TRBV5-6 and TRBJ1-5; TRBD1 is a possible D gene (5 bases). Germline CDR1 SGHDT, CDR2 YYEEEE. The CDR3 contains 15 residues. Trimming pared 1 base from V and 6 bases from J, leaving 14 bases between. The CDR3 is CASSLYFRDSQPQHF. DNA for the CDR3: TGTGCCAGCAGCTTGTATTTCAGGGATAGTCAGCCCCAGCATTTT.

This clone was detected only once. V usage is TRBV30 and J usage is TRBJ1-4; D gene ambiguous. Germline loops: CDR1 GTSNPN, CDR2 SVGIG (reference sequence). The V and J ends lost 4 bases and 2 bases respectively, with 11 bases between them. The CDR3 is made up of 14 amino acids. CDR3: CAWNNLGTNEKLFF. In nucleotides, the CDR3 is TGTGCCTGGAACAATCTCGGGACTAATGAAAAACTGTTTTTT.

V gene TRBV27 combines with J gene TRBJ1-6; D is undetermined. The CDR3 totals 21 residues. Germline CDR1 and CDR2: MNHEY and SMNVEV (reference sequence). Trimming stripped 2 bases from V and 0 bases from J, with 23 bases between. In nucleotides, the CDR3 is TGTGCCAGCAGTTTAGAAGAGTCGCGGAGAAGATTGAGCTCCTATAATTCACCCCTCCACTTT. Translated: CASSLEESRRRLSSYNSPLHF.

The rearrangement joins TRBV11-3 to TRBJ2-2; D is unclear. V lost 6 bases and J lost 2, with 16 bases in between. The germline V gene encodes CDR1 SGHNT and CDR2 YENEEA. This CDR3 spans 16 amino acids. The CDR3 is CASRFPRLGNTGELFF. The CDR3 coding sequence is TGTGCCAGCAGGTTCCCCAGACTGGGTAACACCGGGGAGCTGTTTTTT.

The chain couples TRBV28 to TRBJ1-1; 7 bases line up with TRBD1. The trim removed 6 bases at V and 7 bases at J, leaving 8 bases unmatched. Germline CDR1 MDHEN, CDR2 SYDVKM. The CDR3 spans 13 residues. The CDR3 region is CASRPQGRSEAFF. In DNA, the CDR3 is TGTGCCAGCAGACCACAGGGGCGCAGTGAAGCTTTCTTT.

The chain carries TRBV5-5 and TRBJ1-5; D not resolved. V was pared by 4 bases and J by 0 bases, with 8 bases between. The CDR3 is made up of 14 amino acids. From germline, CDR1 is SGHKS and CDR2 YYEKEE (reference sequence). CDR3 DNA sequence: TGTGCCAGCAGCCTCGGTCATAGCAATCAGCCCCAGCATTTT. As protein: CASSLGHSNQPQHF.

The chain combines TRBV6-1 with TRBJ1-2; 8 bases align to TRBD1. The CDR3 is made up of 14 amino acids. Germline CDR1 and CDR2: MNHNS and SASEGT. V shed 3 bases and J 7 bases; nucleotides not matched to a gene: 7. CDR3: CASSDQGAYSGYTF. CDR3 nucleotides: TGTGCCAGCAGTGACCAGGGGGCTTATAGTGGCTACACCTTC.

The V and J genes are TRBV4-3 and TRBJ2-3; D gene unclear. The CDR3 covers 16 residues. Trimming removed 0 bases from V and 2 bases from J, with 12 bases in between. CDR1 LGHNA and CDR2 YSLEER come from the germline V gene. The CDR3 here is CASSQDRAVPTDTQYF. The CDR3 nucleotides read TGCGCCAGCAGCCAAGATCGTGCGGTTCCCACAGATACGCAGTATTTT.

The chain is built from TRBV6-5 and TRBJ1-2, with D tentatively TRBD1 (6 bases). Germline V gene lookup returns CDR1 MNHEY and CDR2 SVGAGI. The CDR3 covers 12 residues. Deletions cut 7 bases from V and 8 bases from J, with 14 bases between. CDR3 DNA sequence: TGTGCCAGCACTTCCGGGACATCAGGCTACACCTTC. Translating it yields CASTSGTSGYTF.

The chain recombines TRBV19 with TRBJ1-1; D might be TRBD1 (6 bases). The CDR3 loop spans 14 amino acids. The germline gives CDR1 LNHDA, CDR2 SQIVND (reference sequence). Trimming removed 5 bases from V and 1 base from J, with 11 bases in between. CDR3 DNA: TGTGCCAGTAGTTCCTCCAGGGGGAACACTGAAGCTTTCTTT. Amino acid sequence: CASSSSRGNTEAFF.

CDR3: CASSSSQGYEQYF. CDR3 DNA sequence: TGCGCCAGCAGTTCTTCTCAGGGATACGAGCAGTACTTC. This chain joins TRBV4-1 and TRBJ2-7; the D gene is possibly TRBD1 (5 bases). Per germline, CDR1 MGHRA and CDR2 YSYEKL. With 6 bases removed from V and 4 bases from J, the gap between germline ends came to 13 bases. This CDR3 region has 13 residues.

The rearrangement links TRBV2 to TRBJ1-5; TRBD1 agrees at 7 bases. CDR3 length equals 13 residues. With 7 bases clipped from V and 6 bases from J, the junction kept 6 bases outside the gene matches. The germline CDR1 and CDR2 sequences are SNHLY and FYNNEI. In DNA form, the CDR3 reads TGTGCCAGCACTGGGACAGTTGGTCAGCCCCAGCATTTT. It translates to CASTGTVGQPQHF. The variable domain in full, completed from reference TRBV2 and TRBJ1-5, reads EPEVTQTPSHQVTQMGQEVILRCVPISNHLYFYWYRQILGQKVEFLVSFYNNEISEKSEIFDDQFSVERPDGSNFTLKIRSTKLEDSAMYFCASTGTVGQPQHFGDGTRLSIL.

V is TRBV11-2 and J is TRBJ2-7; 7 positions match TRBD1. Per germline, CDR1 SGHAT and CDR2 FQNNGV. V lost 3 bases and J lost 2; bases outside the gene matches: 4. CDR3 length: 14 residues. CDR3 coding DNA: TGTGCCAGCAGCTTTCCGGGACAGACCTACGAGCAGTACTTC. This sequence encodes CASSFPGQTYEQYF.

This clone occurred once. J is TRBJ1-2 and V is TRBV6-5; maybe TRBD1 (5 bases). The CDR3 is made up of 14 amino acids. Trimming removed 6 bases at V and 2 bases at J, with 13 bases between. Looked up from germline, CDR1 is MNHEY and CDR2 is SVGAGI. This CDR3 reads CASRGLDRNYGYTF. The CDR3 DNA reads as TGTGCCAGCAGGGGACTCGACAGAAACTATGGCTACACCTTC.

This clone was recorded once. The chain recombines TRBV27 with TRBJ2-3; TRBD1 agrees at 8 bases. The germline V gene has CDR1 MNHEY and CDR2 SMNVEV (reference sequence). With 5 bases clipped from V and 2 bases from J, the junction kept 6 bases outside the gene matches. The CDR3 has 15 residues. This CDR3 reads CASSPMDRATDTQYF. CDR3 coding DNA: TGTGCCAGCAGTCCAATGGACAGGGCCACAGATACGCAGTATTTT.

This chain links TRBV20-1 with TRBJ2-3, with a weak D call TRBD2 (6 bases). Germline lookup yields CDR1 DFQATT and CDR2 SNEGSKA (reference sequence). The CDR3 covers 15 residues. Trimming took off 3 bases at V and 2 bases at J, with 15 bases between the two ends. The CDR3 here is CSASSASEDTDTQYF. The CDR3 DNA reads as TGCAGTGCTAGTAGCGCTAGCGAGGACACAGATACGCAGTATTTT.

The rearrangement joins TRBV28 to TRBJ2-7; D is uncertain. Germline loops: CDR1 MDHEN, CDR2 SYDVKM. The CDR3 is made up of 14 amino acids. V lost 3 bases and J lost 0, with 9 bases in between. The CDR3 sequence: CASSFGRSSYEQYF. The CDR3 DNA is TGTGCCAGCAGTTTTGGGCGTAGCTCCTACGAGCAGTACTTC.

The chain employs TRBV5-4 and TRBJ2-1; TRBD2 aligns across 8 bases. The length of the CDR3 is 15 residues. CDR1 is SGHNT and CDR2 is YYREEE in the germline V gene (reference sequence). The V segment lost 0 bases and the J segment 7 bases; nucleotides outside the gene matches: 6. The CDR3 here is CASSLAVGRENEQFF. CDR3 bases: TGTGCCAGCAGCTTGGCGGTCGGGAGGGAAAATGAGCAGTTCTTC.

The chain has TRBV25-1 and TRBJ2-5; TRBD2 agrees at 7 bases. In germline, CDR1 is MGHDK, CDR2 SYGVNS. J was trimmed by 5 bases and V by 1 base; bases with no gene match: 7. This CDR3 contains 15 residues. The CDR3 DNA sequence: TGTGCCAGCAGTGAATTTGGAGGGCGGGGGGAGACCCAGTACTTC. Encoded protein: CASSEFGGRGETQYF.

The genes are TRBV28 and TRBJ1-1; D is uncertain. V lost 1 base and J 0 bases, leaving 6 bases between the germline ends. Germline CDR1 MDHEN, CDR2 SYDVKM. The CDR3 length is 14 residues. The CDR3 coding sequence is TGTGCCAGCAGTTTATTGAGAATGAACACTGAAGCTTTCTTT. Translation gives CASSLLRMNTEAFF.